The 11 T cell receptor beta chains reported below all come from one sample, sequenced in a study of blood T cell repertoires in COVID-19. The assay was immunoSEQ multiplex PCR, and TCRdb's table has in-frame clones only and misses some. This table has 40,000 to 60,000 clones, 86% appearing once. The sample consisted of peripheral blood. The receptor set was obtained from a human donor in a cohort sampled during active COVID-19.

CDR3 loop: CASSLVPGDGSYEQYF. DNA of the CDR3: TGTGCCAGCAGCTTAGTCCCAGGGGACGGCTCCTACGAGCAGTACTTC. The chain uses TRBV7-6 and TRBJ2-7, with D possibly being TRBD1 (6 bases). The V end lost 1 base, the J end lost 0 bases, and 13 bases lay between the germline ends. CDR1 and CDR2 (germline): SGHVS, FNYEAQ. The CDR3 is 16 residues long.

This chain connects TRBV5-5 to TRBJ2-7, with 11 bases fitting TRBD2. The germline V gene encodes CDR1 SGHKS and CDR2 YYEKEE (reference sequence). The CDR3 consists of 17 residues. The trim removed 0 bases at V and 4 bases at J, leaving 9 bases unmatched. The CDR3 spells CASSLGLAGGRRYEQYF. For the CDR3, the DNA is TGTGCCAGCAGCTTGGGGCTAGCGGGAGGCCGCCGTTACGAGCAGTACTTC.

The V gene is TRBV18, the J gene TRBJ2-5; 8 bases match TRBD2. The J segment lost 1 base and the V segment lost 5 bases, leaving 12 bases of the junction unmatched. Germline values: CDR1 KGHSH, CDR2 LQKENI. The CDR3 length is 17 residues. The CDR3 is CASSIQPGLGIQETQYF. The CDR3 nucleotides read TGTGCCAGCTCAATACAACCGGGACTAGGGATCCAAGAGACCCAGTACTTC.

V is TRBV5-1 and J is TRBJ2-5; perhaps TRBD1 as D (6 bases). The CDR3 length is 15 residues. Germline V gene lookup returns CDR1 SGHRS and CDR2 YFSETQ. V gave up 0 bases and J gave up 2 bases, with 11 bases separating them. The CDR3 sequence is CASSLGPTGQETQYF. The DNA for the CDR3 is TGCGCCAGCAGCTTGGGACCTACAGGGCAAGAGACCCAGTACTTC.

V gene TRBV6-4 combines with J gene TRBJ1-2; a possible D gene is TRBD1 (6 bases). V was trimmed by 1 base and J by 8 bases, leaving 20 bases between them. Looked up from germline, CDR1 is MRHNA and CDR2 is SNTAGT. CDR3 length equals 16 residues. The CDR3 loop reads CASSDLGAHGTGGYTF. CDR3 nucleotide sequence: TGTGCCAGCAGTGACTTGGGGGCCCATGGGACGGGAGGCTACACCTTC.

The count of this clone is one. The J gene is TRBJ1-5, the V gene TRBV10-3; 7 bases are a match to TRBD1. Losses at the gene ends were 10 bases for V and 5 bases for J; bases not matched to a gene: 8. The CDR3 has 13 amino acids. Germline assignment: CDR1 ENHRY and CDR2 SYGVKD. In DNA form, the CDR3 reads TGTGCCACCACGATTGACAGGGATCAGCCCCAGCATTTT. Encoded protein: CATTIDRDQPQHF.

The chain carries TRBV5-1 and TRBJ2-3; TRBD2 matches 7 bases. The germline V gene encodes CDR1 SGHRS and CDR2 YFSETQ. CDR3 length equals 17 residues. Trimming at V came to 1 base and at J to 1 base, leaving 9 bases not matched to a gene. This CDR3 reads CASSLTSGGSRTDTQYF. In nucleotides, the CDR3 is TGCGCCAGCAGCTTGACGAGTGGCGGGAGCCGCACAGATACGCAGTATTTT.

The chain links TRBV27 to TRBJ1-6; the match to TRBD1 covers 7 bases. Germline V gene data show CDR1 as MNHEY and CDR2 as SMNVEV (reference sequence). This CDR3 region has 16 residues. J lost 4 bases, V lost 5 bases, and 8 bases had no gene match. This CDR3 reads CASSPTGQPYNSPLHF. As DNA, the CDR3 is TGTGCCAGCAGTCCCACGGGACAGCCATATAATTCACCCCTCCACTTT.

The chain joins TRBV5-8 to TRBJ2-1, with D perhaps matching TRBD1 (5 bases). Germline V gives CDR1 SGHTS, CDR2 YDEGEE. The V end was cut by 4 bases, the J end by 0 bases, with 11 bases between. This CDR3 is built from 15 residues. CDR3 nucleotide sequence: TGTGCCAGCAGCCGGACATTTAGCTCCTACAATGAGCAGTTCTTC. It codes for CASSRTFSSYNEQFF.

The CDR3 loop reads CATSRARGAFTGELFF. CDR3 sequence (DNA): TGTGCCACCAGCAGAGCTCGGGGGGCTTTCACCGGGGAGCTGTTTTTT. V usage is TRBV15 and J usage is TRBJ2-2; TRBD2 is a possible D gene (7 bases). The germline gives CDR1 LNHNV, CDR2 YYDKDF (reference sequence). V lost 1 base and J 4 bases, leaving 13 bases between the germline ends. This CDR3 is 16 amino acids long.

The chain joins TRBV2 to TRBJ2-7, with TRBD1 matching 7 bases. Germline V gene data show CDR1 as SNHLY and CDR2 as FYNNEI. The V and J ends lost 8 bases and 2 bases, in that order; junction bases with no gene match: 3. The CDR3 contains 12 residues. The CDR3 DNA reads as TGTGCCAGCGGAGGACAGGCCTACGAGCAGTACTTC. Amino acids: CASGGQAYEQYF.